The 31 T cell receptor beta chains below come from one sample, sequenced in a study of post-analysis software for immune sequencing data. Study-level results: The study found TRBV5-6, TRBV5-1 and TRBV20-1 among a few TRBV segments more frequent in patients than controls.

Their cognate antigens are unknown. The TCR beta cDNA libraries carried unique molecular identifiers. TCRdb re-derived calls from the PCR reads in MiXCR, one entry per CDR3 protein. Seen here are about 680,000 distinct CDR3 sequences, approximately 59% observed once, and the top ten hold over 9%. The specimen was blood. The receptors shown here come from a girl aged 2-15 years with multiple sclerosis.

This clonotype was recorded a few times. The chain is built from TRBV29-1 and TRBJ2-2; 10 positions match TRBD1. The CDR3 contains 13 residues. The V segment lost 7 bases and the J segment 4 bases; nucleotides outside the gene matches: 3. CDR1 is SQVTM and CDR2 is ANQGSEA in the germline V gene. The CDR3 region has the DNA TGCAGCGCGGACAGGGGGACCACCGGGGAGCTGTTTTTT. Protein sequence: CSADRGTTGELFF.

This clonotype has a handful of counts. The chain joins TRBV20-1 to TRBJ2-5; 7 bases match TRBD1. V shed 4 bases and J 1 base; nucleotides not matched to a gene: 9. This CDR3 is 15 amino acids long. Germline CDR1 is DFQATT and CDR2 is SNEGSKA (reference sequence). The CDR3 DNA reads TGCAGTGCTACCACACGAGACAGGGTCCAAGAGACCCAGTACTTC. It specifies CSATTRDRVQETQYF.

There are a few counts of this clonotype. The V call is TRBV13, the J call TRBJ1-5; a weak D match, TRBD1 (5 bases). The CDR3 has 12 residues. The germline V gene has CDR1 PRHDT and CDR2 FYEKMQ (reference sequence). The germline V and J ends were trimmed by 3 bases and 7 bases, with 7 bases remaining between them. The CDR3 coding sequence is TGTGCCAGCAGCTTGGGGGAACAGCCCCAGCATTTT. It codes for CASSLGEQPQHF.

This sequence joins TRBV6-5 and TRBJ1-2; D unresolved. The V gene's germline CDR1 is MNHEY and CDR2 SVGAGI. This CDR3 has 13 amino acids. The V and J ends lost 0 bases and 8 bases respectively, with 10 bases between them. CDR3 DNA: TGTGCCAGCAGTTACTCAGGCTCCAGAGGCTACACCTTC. Translation: CASSYSGSRGYTF.

J is TRBJ2-2 and V is TRBV7-6; 7 nucleotides match TRBD2. J was trimmed by 2 bases and V by 5 bases; bases with no gene match: 8. Germline V gene lookup returns CDR1 SGHVS and CDR2 FNYEAQ. This CDR3 region has 16 residues. The DNA of the CDR3 is TGTGCCAGCAGCGCCGGGGGAGGGGTAAACACCGGGGAGCTGTTTTTT. As protein: CASSAGGGVNTGELFF.

This sequence joins TRBV2 and TRBJ1-2; D perhaps matches TRBD1 (5 bases). Trimming took 4 bases from V and 8 from J, leaving 14 bases between them. This CDR3 spans 13 amino acids. Per the germline V gene, CDR1 is SNHLY and CDR2 is FYNNEI. CDR3 sequence: CASSAGGSRGYTF. CDR3 coding DNA: TGTGCCAGCAGTGCTGGGGGTAGTAGGGGCTACACCTTC.

The chain couples TRBV6-6 to TRBJ2-6; possibly TRBD1 for D (6 bases). V gave up 2 bases and J gave up 4 bases, with 9 bases separating them. This CDR3 contains 15 residues. Germline lookup yields CDR1 MNHNY and CDR2 SVGAGI (reference sequence). The CDR3 reads CASSYDRSGANVLTF. The CDR3 DNA follows: TGTGCCAGCAGTTACGACAGGTCCGGGGCCAACGTCCTGACTTTC.

This clonotype came up a few times. The genes are TRBV7-2 and TRBJ1-6, with 10 bases matching TRBD1. The V gene's germline CDR1 is SGHTA and CDR2 FQGNSA. This CDR3 contains 16 residues. The junction had 7 bases not matched to a gene; V was cut back by 3 bases and J by 8 bases. This chain's CDR3 is CASSLATGGSYSPLHF. The DNA of the CDR3 is TGTGCCAGCAGCTTGGCGACAGGGGGCAGTTATTCACCCCTCCACTTT.

There are a few counts of this clonotype. The V and J genes are TRBV11-2 and TRBJ2-1; no clear D gene. The CDR3 length is 15 residues. Deletions cut 5 bases from V and 6 bases from J, with 17 bases between. Per germline, CDR1 SGHAT and CDR2 FQNNGV. The CDR3 sequence: CASSLRRSDLNEQFF. The CDR3 nucleotides are TGTGCCAGCAGCCTTAGACGTAGTGATCTCAATGAGCAGTTCTTC.

The chain combines TRBV11-2 with TRBJ1-2; D possibly corresponds to TRBD1 (5 bases). V was shortened by 1 base and J by 3 bases, with 21 bases between the two germline ends. The CDR3 loop spans 18 amino acids. CDR1 and CDR2 from the germline V gene are SGHAT and FQNNGV. The CDR3 loop reads CASSLGRGLRFADYGYTF. As DNA, the CDR3 is TGTGCCAGCAGCTTAGGCCGGGGGTTGCGATTCGCTGACTATGGCTACACCTTC.

This clonotype was picked up many times. The chain employs TRBV6-1 and TRBJ2-3; unclear D gene. Germline values: CDR1 MNHNS, CDR2 SASEGT. CDR3 length: 14 amino acids. V lost 3 bases and J 5 bases, leaving 12 bases between the germline ends. CDR3 sequence reads: CASSDAASGDTQYF. In DNA, the CDR3 is TGTGCCAGCAGTGACGCGGCCTCCGGAGATACGCAGTATTTT.

As for this clonotype: An end of the junction differs from the germline gene, which may be a read error. The V and J genes are TRBV4-2 and TRBJ2-1, with D possibly matching TRBD1 (5 bases). This CDR3 spans 13 amino acids. Germline values: CDR1 LGHNA, CDR2 YNFKEQ. Written as DNA, the CDR3 is TGTGCCGGCAGCCAAGACCAGGGTCCCGAGCAGTTCTTC. It specifies CAGSQDQGPEQFF.

On this clonotype: One base away lies a much larger clone, so this may be a sequencing read error. The chain joins TRBV7-7 to TRBJ1-1; D unresolved. Germline lookup yields CDR1 SSHAT and CDR2 FNYEAQ (reference sequence). V was trimmed by 2 bases and J by 3 bases, leaving 7 bases between them. This CDR3 has 13 amino acids. The CDR3 loop reads CASSLSLDTEAFF. The DNA of the CDR3 is TGTGCCAGCAGCTTATCCCTGGACACTGAAGCTTTCTTT. The full variable domain, rest sourced from reference TRBV7-7 and TRBJ1-1, is GAGVSQSPRYKVTKRGQDVTLRCDPISSHATLYWYQQALGQGPEFLTYFNYEAQPDKSGLPSDRFSAERPEGSISTLTIQRTEQRDSAMYRCASSLSLDTEAFFGQGTRLTVV.

The CDR3 loop is CASNWDRGVGNQPQHF. The DNA for the CDR3 is TGCGCCAGCAATTGGGACAGGGGGGTAGGCAATCAGCCCCAGCATTTT. The chain couples TRBV10-1 to TRBJ1-5; 11 nucleotides align to TRBD1. J gave up 2 bases and V 7 bases, and 7 bases lay outside the gene matches. From germline, CDR1 is WNHNN and CDR2 SYGVQD (reference sequence). CDR3 length: 16 residues.

This clonotype appeared a few times. The V call is TRBV9, the J call TRBJ2-7; the match to TRBD1 covers 7 bases. Losses at the gene ends were 0 bases for V and 3 bases for J; bases not matched to a gene: 9. In germline, CDR1 is SGDLS, CDR2 YYNGEE. CDR3 size: 16 residues. The CDR3: CASSVGGRDSFYEQYF. The CDR3, as DNA: TGTGCCAGCAGCGTAGGGGGTAGGGACAGTTTCTACGAGCAGTACTTC. The variable domain in full, completed from reference TRBV9 and TRBJ2-7, reads DSGVTQTPKHLITATGQRVTLRCSPRSGDLSVYWYQQSLDQGLQFLIQYYNGEERAKGNILERFSAQQFPDLHSELNLSSLELGDSALYFCASSVGGRDSFYEQYFGPGTRLTVT.

The chain joins TRBV20-1 to TRBJ2-1; a weak D match, TRBD2 (5 bases). V was cut by 6 bases and J by 2 bases, with 14 bases left in between. Germline lookup yields CDR1 DFQATT and CDR2 SNEGSKA (reference sequence). This CDR3 is 14 amino acids long. DNA for the CDR3: TGCAGTGCGATCCCCCCACTAGCCTACAATGAGCAGTTCTTC. This sequence encodes CSAIPPLAYNEQFF.

This clonotype was seen more than once but under ten times. The V call is TRBV27, the J call TRBJ2-1; 7 positions match TRBD2. The CDR3 length is 14 residues. CDR1 is MNHEY, CDR2 SMNVEV, per germline (reference sequence). The V gene end was trimmed by 5 bases and the J gene end by 2 bases; junction bases not matched to a gene: 3. The CDR3 DNA sequence: TGTGCCAGCAGTCTAGCGGTCCCCTACAATGAGCAGTTCTTC. This gives the protein CASSLAVPYNEQFF.

The V call is TRBV5-5, the J call TRBJ2-1; 8 bases are shared with TRBD1. CDR3 length: 15 residues. In germline, CDR1 is SGHKS, CDR2 YYEKEE (reference sequence). Unmatched junction bases numbered 3, after V lost 0 bases and J lost 4 bases. CDR3 DNA: TGTGCCAGCAGCTTGGCCTGGGACAGGTACAATGAGCAGTTCTTC. Translation gives CASSLAWDRYNEQFF.

The chain is built from TRBV28 and TRBJ2-5; the D gene is possibly TRBD1 (6 bases). CDR3 length: 16 residues. Trimming took off 7 bases at V and 2 bases at J, with 20 bases between the two ends. Germline V gene data show CDR1 as MDHEN and CDR2 as SYDVKM. The CDR3 DNA reads as TGTGCCAGCACTGTAGGTGGACAGCGATTGCAAGAGACCCAGTACTTC. Protein sequence: CASTVGGQRLQETQYF.

The chain couples TRBV14 to TRBJ2-5, with 7 positions matching TRBD1. The germline CDR1 and CDR2 sequences are SGHDN and FVKESK. V trimming: 3 bases; J trimming: 4 bases; junction bases outside the gene matches: 5. This CDR3 comprises 14 residues. CDR3: CASSHGQVGETQYF. The CDR3 bases are TGTGCCAGCAGCCACGGACAGGTGGGAGAGACCCAGTACTTC. Combining the CDR3 with reference TRBV14 and TRBJ2-5 gives the whole variable domain EAGVTQFPSHSVIEKGQTVTLRCDPISGHDNLYWYRRVMGKEIKFLLHFVKESKQDESGMPNNRFLAERTGGTYSTLKVQPAELEDSGVYFCASSHGQVGETQYFGPGTRLLVL.

The V gene is TRBV5-1, the J gene TRBJ1-2; possibly TRBD1 for D (6 bases). Germline loops: CDR1 SGHRS, CDR2 YFSETQ. Trimming took 4 bases from V and 1 from J, leaving 17 bases between them. This CDR3 has 16 residues. CDR3 in DNA: TGCGCCAGCAGCCCCACGCGACAGGCCGTTAACTATGGCTACACCTTC. Protein product: CASSPTRQAVNYGYTF.

The chain recombines TRBV20-1 with TRBJ2-1, with D maybe TRBD2 (5 bases). The CDR3 has 15 residues. CDR1 and CDR2 from the germline V gene are DFQATT and SNEGSKA (reference sequence). Trimming removed 3 bases from V and 3 bases from J, with 15 bases in between. The CDR3 loop reads CSASGVLSGYNEQFF. The CDR3 bases are TGCAGTGCTAGCGGGGTGCTTTCGGGCTACAATGAGCAGTTCTTC.

This sequence joins TRBV2 and TRBJ2-7, with 8 bases that match TRBD1. Germline lookup yields CDR1 SNHLY and CDR2 FYNNEI. The CDR3 spans 16 residues. J gave up 1 base and V 7 bases, and 12 bases lay outside the gene matches. CDR3 nucleotide sequence: TGTGCCAGCAACGGGGTAGGGGACAGGACTTCCTACGAGCAGTACTTC. Its protein is CASNGVGDRTSYEQYF.

This clonotype was seen a handful of times. The chain employs TRBV11-2 and TRBJ2-1; tentative D call: TRBD1 (6 bases). Deletions cut 7 bases from V and 12 bases from J, with 16 bases between. The V gene's germline CDR1 is SGHAT and CDR2 FQNNGV. CDR3 length: 12 residues. CDR3 nucleotides: TGTGCCAGCAACAGACAGGAGCTAGGGCAGTTCTTC. This sequence encodes CASNRQELGQFF.

The chain recombines TRBV7-9 with TRBJ1-1, with TRBD1 identical over 7 bases. From germline, CDR1 is SEHNR and CDR2 FQNEAQ (reference sequence). V lost 1 base to trimming and J lost 2 bases; unmatched junction nucleotides: 7. This CDR3 contains 16 residues. The CDR3 nucleotides read TGTGCCAGCAGCTTAGGGGCGGGACAGTTAAACACTGAAGCTTTCTTT. The encoded protein is CASSLGAGQLNTEAFF. Full variable domain (outside the CDR3, taken from reference TRBV7-9 and TRBJ1-1): DTGVSQNPRHKITKRGQNVTFRCDPISEHNRLYWYRQTLGQGPEFLTYFQNEAQLEKSRLLSDRFSAERPKGSFSTLEIQRTEQGDSAMYLCASSLGAGQLNTEAFFGQGTRLTVV.

About this clonotype itself: Relative to the germline gene, one junction end is altered; a read error may explain this. This rearrangement joins TRBV29-1 to TRBJ1-2; TRBD1 matches at 9 bases. Germline V gene sequence: CDR1 SQVTM, CDR2 ANQGSEA. The CDR3 is 14 residues long. The CDR3 sequence is CSVEDQTGGYGYTF. Written as DNA, the CDR3 is TGTAGCGTCGAAGACCAGACAGGGGGGTATGGCTACACCTTC.

The rearrangement joins TRBV5-1 to TRBJ2-4; perhaps TRBD1 as D (5 bases). The CDR3 spans 16 residues. V gave up 1 base and J gave up 0 bases, with 11 bases separating them. CDR1 is SGHRS, CDR2 YFSETQ, per germline. CDR3 amino acids: CASSLLGLQAKNIQYF. The CDR3 DNA reads TGCGCCAGCAGCTTGTTGGGGCTCCAAGCCAAAAACATTCAGTACTTC.

This clonotype was counted a few times. CDR3 coding DNA: TGCAGTGCTAGAGATGAGGGGACAGGAGTTTGGAATGAGCAGTTCTTC. Translation: CSARDEGTGVWNEQFF. This sequence joins TRBV20-1 and TRBJ2-1; TRBD1 matches at 8 bases. Germline loops: CDR1 DFQATT, CDR2 SNEGSKA (reference sequence). V lost 0 bases, J lost 7 bases, and 11 bases stayed unmatched. CDR3 length: 16 amino acids.

CDR3 sequence reads: CSARDWGRVHGYTF. As DNA, the CDR3 is TGCAGTGCTAGAGATTGGGGCAGAGTTCATGGCTACACCTTC. The chain is built from TRBV20-1 and TRBJ1-2; D possibly corresponds to TRBD1 (5 bases). The CDR3 covers 14 residues. Per germline, CDR1 DFQATT and CDR2 SNEGSKA (reference sequence). The germline V and J ends were trimmed by 0 bases and 6 bases, with 14 bases remaining between them.

In the case of this clonotype: The junction does not match germline at one end; this may be a read error. The chain uses TRBV7-2 and TRBJ2-7; TRBD2 agrees at 9 bases. The J call is uncertain, as TRBJ2-5 better fits the DNA end. CDR1 is SGHTA and CDR2 is FQGNSA in the germline V gene. This CDR3 is 16 amino acids long. This chain's CDR3 is CVSSPLAGELQETQYF. The CDR3 DNA follows: TGTGTCAGCAGCCCCTTAGCGGGGGAGCTCCAAGAGACCCAGTACTTC.

The chain combines TRBV20-1 with TRBJ1-2; 7 nucleotides align to TRBD1. Losses at the gene ends were 5 bases for V and 4 bases for J; bases not matched to a gene: 13. CDR1 is DFQATT and CDR2 is SNEGSKA in the germline V gene (reference sequence). The CDR3 loop spans 15 amino acids. CDR3 nucleotides: TGCAGTGCTCTTACTTCAGGGGGGTCTGGCTATGGCTACACCTTC. It encodes CSALTSGGSGYGYTF.